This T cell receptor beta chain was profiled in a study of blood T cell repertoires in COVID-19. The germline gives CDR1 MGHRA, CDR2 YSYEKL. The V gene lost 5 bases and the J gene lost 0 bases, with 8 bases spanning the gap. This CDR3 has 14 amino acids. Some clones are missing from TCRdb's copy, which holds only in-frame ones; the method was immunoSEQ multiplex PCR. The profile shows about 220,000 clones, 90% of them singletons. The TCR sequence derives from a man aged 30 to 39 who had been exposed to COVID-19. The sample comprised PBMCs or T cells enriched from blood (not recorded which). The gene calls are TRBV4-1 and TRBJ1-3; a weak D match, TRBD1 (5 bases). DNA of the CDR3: TGCGCCAGCAGCAGAGACAGCTCTGGAAACACCATATATTTT. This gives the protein CASSRDSSGNTIYF.